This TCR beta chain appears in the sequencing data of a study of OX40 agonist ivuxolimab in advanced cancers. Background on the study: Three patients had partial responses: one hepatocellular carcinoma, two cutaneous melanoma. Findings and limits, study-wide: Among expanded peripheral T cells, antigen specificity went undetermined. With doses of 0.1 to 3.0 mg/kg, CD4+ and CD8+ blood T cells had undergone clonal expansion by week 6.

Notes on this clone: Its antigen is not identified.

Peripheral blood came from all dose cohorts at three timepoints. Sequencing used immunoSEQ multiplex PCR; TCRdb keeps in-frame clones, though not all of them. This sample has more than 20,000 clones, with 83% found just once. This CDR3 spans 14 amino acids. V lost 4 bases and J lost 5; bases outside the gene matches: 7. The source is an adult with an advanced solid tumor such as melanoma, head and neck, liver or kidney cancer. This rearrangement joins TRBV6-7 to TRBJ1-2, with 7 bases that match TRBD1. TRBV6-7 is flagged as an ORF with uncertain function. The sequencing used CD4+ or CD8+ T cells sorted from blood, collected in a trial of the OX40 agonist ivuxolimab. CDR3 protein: CASSLEGAPYGYTF. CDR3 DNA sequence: TGTGCCAGCAGTTTGGAGGGGGCGCCTTATGGCTACACCTTC.